A selection of T cell receptor beta chains follows, all from one sample in a study of cytomegalovirus exposure and HLA in healthy donors. Measured with immunoSEQ multiplex PCR; TCRdb has only the in-frame clones, and not every one. The profile covers some 170,000 clones, with roughly 82% appearing a single time and 2.5% to 3.5% taken by the ten largest. The sequenced sample consisted of PBMCs. The receptors originated from a woman aged 50 to 60 in good health and CMV-seropositive. Both conserved end residues are part of each CDR3. D genes are given only for firm matches. Where a row states a size, it is once, few, many or the class of an expanded clone; other rows omit it.

D gene	V gene	clone size	J gene	CDR3 protein	CDR3 DNA
-	TRBV27	-	TRBJ1-1	CASSLQGNTEAFF	TGTGCCAGCAGTTTACAGGGGAACACTGAAGCTTTCTTT
-	TRBV11-3	-	TRBJ2-1	CASSLDLGHYNEQFF	TGTGCCAGCAGCTTAGATCTGGGACATTACAATGAGCAGTTCTTC
-	TRBV7-9	-	TRBJ1-2	CASSFASNSYGYTF	TGTGCCAGCAGCTTCGCATCCAACTCCTATGGCTACACCTTC
TRBD1	TRBV9	-	TRBJ1-3	CASSARGTAGNTIYF	TGTGCCAGCAGCGCCCGCGGGACAGCCGGAAACACCATATATTTT
TRBD1	TRBV7-9	-	TRBJ1-3	CASSSGTDSGNTIYF	TGTGCCAGCAGCTCCGGGACAGACTCTGGAAACACCATATATTTT
-	TRBV15	-	TRBJ1-5	CATSSRLRGSNQPQHF	TGTGCCACCAGCTCTCGTCTAAGGGGTAGCAATCAGCCCCAGCATTTT
-	TRBV6-6	-	TRBJ2-7	CASSQRDEQYF	TGTGCCAGCAGCCAGAGGGACGAGCAGTACTTC
-	TRBV2	few	TRBJ1-1	CASIIMWGVNTEAFF	TGTGCCAGCATTATTATGTGGGGGGTGAACACTGAAGCTTTCTTT
-	TRBV5-1	once	TRBJ1-2	CASSFKGPGYTF	TGCGCCAGCAGCTTTAAGGGGCCTGGCTACACCTTC
-	TRBV5-1	few	TRBJ1-5	CASSLEPGVNQPQHF	TGCGCCAGCAGCTTGGAACCAGGGGTAAATCAGCCCCAGCATTTT
TRBD1	TRBV5-1	-	TRBJ2-6	CASSLEGAPGANVLTF	TGCGCCAGCAGCTTGGAGGGGGCGCCTGGGGCCAACGTCCTGACTTTC
-	TRBV10-3	-	TRBJ1-2	CAISVQGNYGYTF	TGTGCCATCAGTGTACAGGGAAACTATGGCTACACCTTC
-	TRBV7-9	-	TRBJ2-1	CASSFSTGNEQFF	TGTGCCAGCAGTTTTAGTACAGGGAATGAGCAGTTCTTC
-	TRBV2	-	TRBJ2-2	CASSVRGGTNTGELFF	TGTGCCAGCAGTGTTAGAGGCGGCACGAACACCGGGGAGCTGTTTTTT
-	TRBV6-5	-	TRBJ1-1	CATHQGNLNTEAFF	TGTGCCACCCACCAGGGTAATCTGAACACTGAAGCTTTCTTT
TRBD1	TRBV7-7	-	TRBJ1-3	CASSSDRGVGNTIYF	TGTGCCAGCAGCTCCGACAGGGGAGTTGGAAACACCATATATTTT
-	TRBV6-6	-	TRBJ1-1	CASRPPEGPEAFF	TGTGCCAGCAGACCACCGGAGGGACCTGAAGCTTTCTTT
TRBD1	TRBV6-6	-	TRBJ1-4	CASSYQGATNEKLFF	TGTGCCAGCAGTTACCAGGGGGCTACAAATGAAAAACTGTTTTTT
-	TRBV5-1	-	TRBJ1-6	CASSLTGSNSPLHF	TGCGCCAGCAGCTTGACAGGGAGTAATTCACCCCTCCACTTT
TRBD1	TRBV6-5	-	TRBJ2-1	CASSYLRGQVNEQFF	TGTGCCAGCAGTTACTTGCGGGGACAGGTTAATGAGCAGTTCTTC
TRBD1	TRBV5-1	-	TRBJ1-2	CASSLGQGEDGYTF	TGCGCCAGCAGCTTAGGACAGGGGGAGGATGGCTACACCTTC
-	TRBV2	-	TRBJ2-6	CASSPQSGAAGANVLTF	TGTGCCAGCAGCCCCCAAAGTGGGGCCGCTGGGGCCAACGTCCTGACTTTC
-	TRBV2	-	TRBJ2-3	CASSEAGDTQYF	TGTGCCAGCAGTGAAGCCGGAGATACGCAGTATTTT
-	TRBV4-1	-	TRBJ1-2	CASSQDGVGGGYTF	TGCGCCAGCAGCCAAGATGGAGTGGGGGGGGGCTACACCTTC
TRBD1	TRBV5-6	once	TRBJ1-1	CASSFGQGDTEAFF	TGTGCCAGCAGCTTCGGACAGGGGGACACTGAAGCTTTCTTT
-	TRBV2	-	TRBJ1-6	CASSLQGEGNSPLHF	TGTGCCAGCAGCCTACAGGGAGAGGGGAATTCACCCCTCCACTTT
-	TRBV6-1	-	TRBJ1-6	CASRRDSDYSPLHF	TGTGCCAGCAGACGGGACTCCGACTATTCACCCCTCCACTTT
-	TRBV21-1	once	TRBJ1-6	CASSLETGEDPPLHF	TGTGCCAGCAGCCTAGAGACAGGGGAGGATCCACCCCTCCACTTT
-	TRBV6-1	-	TRBJ1-1	CASSKPGGLNTEAFF	TGTGCCAGCAGTAAACCGGGAGGTCTGAACACTGAAGCTTTCTTT
-	TRBV9	-	TRBJ1-1	CASSGQLGTEAFF	TGTGCCAGCAGCGGACAGCTTGGTACTGAAGCTTTCTTT
TRBD1	TRBV7-3	few	TRBJ2-5	CASSIGTGVRETQYF	TGTGCCAGCAGCATTGGGACAGGGGTACGAGAGACCCAGTACTTC